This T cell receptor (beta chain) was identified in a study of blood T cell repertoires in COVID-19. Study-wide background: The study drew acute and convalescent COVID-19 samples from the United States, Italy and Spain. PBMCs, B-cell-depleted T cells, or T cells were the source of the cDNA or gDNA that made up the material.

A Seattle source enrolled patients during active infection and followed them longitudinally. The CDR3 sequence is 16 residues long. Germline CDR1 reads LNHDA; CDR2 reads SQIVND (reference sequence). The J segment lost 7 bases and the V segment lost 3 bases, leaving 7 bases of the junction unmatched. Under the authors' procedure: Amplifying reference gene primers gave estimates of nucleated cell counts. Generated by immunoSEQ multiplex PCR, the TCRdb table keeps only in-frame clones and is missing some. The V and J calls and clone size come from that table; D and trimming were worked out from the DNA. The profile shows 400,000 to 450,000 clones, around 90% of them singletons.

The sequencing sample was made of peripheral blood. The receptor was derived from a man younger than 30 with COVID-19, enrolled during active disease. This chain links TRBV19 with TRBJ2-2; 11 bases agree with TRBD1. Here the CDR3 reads CASSIGGQGAIGELFF. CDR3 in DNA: TGTGCCAGTAGTATCGGTGGACAGGGGGCTATCGGGGAGCTGTTTTTT. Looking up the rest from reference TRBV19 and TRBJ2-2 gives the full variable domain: DGGITQSPKYLFRKEGQNVTLSCEQNLNHDAMYWYRQDPGQGLRLIYYSQIVNDFQKGDIAEGYSVSREKKESFPLTVTSAQKNPTAFYLCASSIGGQGAIGELFFGEGSRLTVL.